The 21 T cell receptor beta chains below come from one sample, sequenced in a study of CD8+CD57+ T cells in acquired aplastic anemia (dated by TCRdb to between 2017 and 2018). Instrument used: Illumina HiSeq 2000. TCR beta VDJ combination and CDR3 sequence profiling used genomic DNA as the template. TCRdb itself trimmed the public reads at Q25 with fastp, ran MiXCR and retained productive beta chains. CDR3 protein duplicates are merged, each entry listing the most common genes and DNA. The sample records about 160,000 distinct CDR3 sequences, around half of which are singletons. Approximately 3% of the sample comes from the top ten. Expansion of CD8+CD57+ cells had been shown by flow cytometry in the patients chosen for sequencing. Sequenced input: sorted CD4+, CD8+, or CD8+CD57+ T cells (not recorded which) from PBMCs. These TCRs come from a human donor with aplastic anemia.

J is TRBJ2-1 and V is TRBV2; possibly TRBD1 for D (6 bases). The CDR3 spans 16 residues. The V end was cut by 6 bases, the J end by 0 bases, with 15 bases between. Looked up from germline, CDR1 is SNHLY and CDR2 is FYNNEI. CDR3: CASSVQGRSSYNEQFF. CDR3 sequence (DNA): TGTGCCAGCAGCGTACAGGGCAGGAGCTCCTACAATGAGCAGTTCTTC.

CDR3 amino acids: CASSEFGSTDTQYF. CDR3 nucleotides: TGTGCCAGCAGTGAGTTCGGGAGCACAGATACGCAGTATTTT. The V gene is TRBV6-1, the J gene TRBJ2-3, with D unclear. The germline V and J ends were trimmed by 3 bases and 0 bases, with 7 bases remaining between them. Germline V gene data show CDR1 as MNHNS and CDR2 as SASEGT. CDR3 length: 14 residues.

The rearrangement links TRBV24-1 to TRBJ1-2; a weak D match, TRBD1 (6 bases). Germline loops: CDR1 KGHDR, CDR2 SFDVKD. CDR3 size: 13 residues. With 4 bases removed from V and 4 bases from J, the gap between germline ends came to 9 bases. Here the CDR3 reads CATSDPDSYGYTF. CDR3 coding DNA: TGTGCCACCAGTGACCCGGACAGCTATGGCTACACCTTC.

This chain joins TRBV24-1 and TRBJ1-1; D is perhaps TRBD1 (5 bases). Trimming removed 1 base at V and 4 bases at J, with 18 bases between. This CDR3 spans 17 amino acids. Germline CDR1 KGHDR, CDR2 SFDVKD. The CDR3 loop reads CATSDFIQLLGVTEAFF. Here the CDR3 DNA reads TGTGCCACCAGTGATTTTATTCAGCTACTGGGGGTCACTGAAGCTTTCTTT.

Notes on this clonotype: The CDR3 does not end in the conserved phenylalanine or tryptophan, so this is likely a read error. CDR3 protein: CASSEGGSSSYEQYS. CDR3 DNA: TGTGCCAGCAGTGAGGGAGGGTCGTCGTCCTACGAGCAGTACTCC. The V gene is TRBV25-1, the J gene TRBJ2-7; 7 bases fit TRBD2. The CDR3 extends over 15 amino acids. J was trimmed by 1 base and V by 3 bases; bases with no gene match: 6. CDR1 and CDR2 (germline): MGHDK, SYGVNS.

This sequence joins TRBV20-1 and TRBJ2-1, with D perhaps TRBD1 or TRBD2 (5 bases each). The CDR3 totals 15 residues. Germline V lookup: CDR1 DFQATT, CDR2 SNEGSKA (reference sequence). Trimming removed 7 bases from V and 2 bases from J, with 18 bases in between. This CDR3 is CSVAARGTPYNEQFF. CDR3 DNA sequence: TGCAGTGTAGCAGCGAGAGGGACGCCCTACAATGAGCAGTTCTTC.

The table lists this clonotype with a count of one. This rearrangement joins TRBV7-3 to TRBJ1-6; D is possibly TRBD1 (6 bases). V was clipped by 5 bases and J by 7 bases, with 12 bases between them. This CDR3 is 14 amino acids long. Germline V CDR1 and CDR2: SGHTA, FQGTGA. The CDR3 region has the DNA TGTGCCAGCAGCGTAGCTACAGGGAATTCACCCCTCCACTTT. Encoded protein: CASSVATGNSPLHF.

DNA of the CDR3: TGTGCCAGCAGCTTATTTTGGGACACCTCCTACGAGCAGTACTTC. Protein: CASSLFWDTSYEQYF. J is TRBJ2-7 and V is TRBV7-2; a weak D match, TRBD1 (6 bases). The germline V and J ends were trimmed by 2 bases and 0 bases, with 11 bases remaining between them. CDR3 size: 15 residues. Germline V gene lookup returns CDR1 SGHTA and CDR2 FQGNSA.

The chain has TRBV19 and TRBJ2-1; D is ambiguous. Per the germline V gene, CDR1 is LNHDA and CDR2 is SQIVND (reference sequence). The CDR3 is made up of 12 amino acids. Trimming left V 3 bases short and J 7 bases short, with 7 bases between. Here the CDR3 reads CASSIAENEQFF. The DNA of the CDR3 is TGTGCCAGTAGTATTGCTGAAAATGAGCAGTTCTTC.

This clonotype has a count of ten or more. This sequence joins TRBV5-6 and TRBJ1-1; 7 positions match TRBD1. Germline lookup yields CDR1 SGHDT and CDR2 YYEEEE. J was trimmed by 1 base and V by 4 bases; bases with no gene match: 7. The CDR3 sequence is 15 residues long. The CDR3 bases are TGTGCCAGCAGCCTACCCGGACAGGCGAACACTGAAGCTTTCTTT. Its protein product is CASSLPGQANTEAFF.

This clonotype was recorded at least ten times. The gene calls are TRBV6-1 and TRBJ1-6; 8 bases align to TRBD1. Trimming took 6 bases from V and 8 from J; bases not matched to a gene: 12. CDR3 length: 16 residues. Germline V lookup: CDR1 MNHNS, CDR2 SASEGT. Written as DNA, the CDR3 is TGTGCCAGCAGCGACCTCCAGGGGGCGCAGTATTCACCCCTCCACTTT. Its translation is CASSDLQGAQYSPLHF.

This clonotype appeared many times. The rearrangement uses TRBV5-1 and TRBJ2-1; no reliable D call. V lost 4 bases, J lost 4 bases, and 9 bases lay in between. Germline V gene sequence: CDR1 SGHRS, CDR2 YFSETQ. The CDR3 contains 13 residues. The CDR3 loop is CASSPAQYNEQFF. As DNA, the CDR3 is TGCGCCAGCAGCCCTGCGCAGTACAATGAGCAGTTCTTC.

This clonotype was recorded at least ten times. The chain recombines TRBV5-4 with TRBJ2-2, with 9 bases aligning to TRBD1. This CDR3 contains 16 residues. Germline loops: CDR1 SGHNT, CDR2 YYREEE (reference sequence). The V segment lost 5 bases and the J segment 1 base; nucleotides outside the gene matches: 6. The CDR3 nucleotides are TGTGCCAGCAGTCCCCGGACAGGGGAGAACACCGGGGAGCTGTTTTTT. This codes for CASSPRTGENTGELFF.

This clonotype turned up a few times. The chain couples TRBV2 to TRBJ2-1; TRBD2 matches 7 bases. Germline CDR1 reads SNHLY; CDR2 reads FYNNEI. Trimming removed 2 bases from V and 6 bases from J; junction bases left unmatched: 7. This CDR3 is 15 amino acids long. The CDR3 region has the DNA TGTGCCAGCAGTGAAATCGGGAGGACTGGCAATGAGCAGTTCTTC. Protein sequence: CASSEIGRTGNEQFF.

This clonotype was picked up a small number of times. CDR3 nucleotide sequence: TGTGCCACCAGCAGAGATCGGGCAAATGGGGAAAAACTGTTTTTT. It specifies CATSRDRANGEKLFF. V usage is TRBV15 and J usage is TRBJ1-4; no definite D call. The CDR3 is made up of 15 amino acids. V gave up 0 bases and J gave up 8 bases, with 13 bases separating them. Germline V gives CDR1 LNHNV, CDR2 YYDKDF (reference sequence). Full variable domain (remainder filled in from reference TRBV15 and TRBJ1-4): DAMVIQNPRYQVTQFGKPVTLSCSQTLNHNVMYWYQQKSSQAPKLLFHYYDKDFNNEADTPDNFQSRRPNTSFCFLDIRSPGLGDTAMYLCATSRDRANGEKLFFGSGTQLSVL.

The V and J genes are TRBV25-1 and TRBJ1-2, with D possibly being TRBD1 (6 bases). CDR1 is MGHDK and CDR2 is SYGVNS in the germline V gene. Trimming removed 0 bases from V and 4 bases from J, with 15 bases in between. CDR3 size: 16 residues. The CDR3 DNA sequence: TGTGCCAGCAGTGAATATGAAGGGGGGGCAGGCTATGGCTACACCTTC. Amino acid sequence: CASSEYEGGAGYGYTF.

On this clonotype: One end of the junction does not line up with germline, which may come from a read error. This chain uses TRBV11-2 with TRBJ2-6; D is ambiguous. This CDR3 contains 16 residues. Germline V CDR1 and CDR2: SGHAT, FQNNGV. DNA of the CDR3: TGTGCCAGCAGCTTAGAAGGGCAGGCTGGAGCCAACGTCCTGACTTTC. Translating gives CASSLEGQAGANVLTF.

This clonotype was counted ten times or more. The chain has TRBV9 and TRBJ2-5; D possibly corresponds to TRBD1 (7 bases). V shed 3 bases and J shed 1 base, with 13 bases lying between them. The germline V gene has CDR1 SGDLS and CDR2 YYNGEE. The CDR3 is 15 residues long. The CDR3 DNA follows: TGTGCCAGCAGCGCACGCGGGGACAGCCAAGAGACCCAGTACTTC. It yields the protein CASSARGDSQETQYF.

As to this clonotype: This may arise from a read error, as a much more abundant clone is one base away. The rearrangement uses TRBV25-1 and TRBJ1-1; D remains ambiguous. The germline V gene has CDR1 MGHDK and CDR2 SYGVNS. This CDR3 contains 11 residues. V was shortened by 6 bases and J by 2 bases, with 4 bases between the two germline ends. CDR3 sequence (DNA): TGTGCCAGCAGGTTTAACACTGAAGCTTTCTTT. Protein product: CASRFNTEAFF.

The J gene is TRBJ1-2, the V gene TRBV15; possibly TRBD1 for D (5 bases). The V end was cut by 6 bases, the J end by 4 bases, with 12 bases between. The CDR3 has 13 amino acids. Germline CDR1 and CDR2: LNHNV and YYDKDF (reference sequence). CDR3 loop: CATRGVTPYGYTF. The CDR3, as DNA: TGTGCCACCAGAGGGGTAACCCCCTATGGCTACACCTTC. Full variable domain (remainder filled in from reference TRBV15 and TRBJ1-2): DAMVIQNPRYQVTQFGKPVTLSCSQTLNHNVMYWYQQKSSQAPKLLFHYYDKDFNNEADTPDNFQSRRPNTSFCFLDIRSPGLGDTAMYLCATRGVTPYGYTFGSGTRLTVV.

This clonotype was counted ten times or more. The CDR3 sequence: CASSASLPGGIQYF. CDR3 sequence (DNA): TGTGCCAGCAGTGCTTCACTCCCTGGGGGAATTCAGTACTTC. V and J are TRBV25-1 and TRBJ2-4; either TRBD1 or TRBD2 may supply D (5 bases each). This CDR3 spans 14 amino acids. The germline CDR1 and CDR2 sequences are MGHDK and SYGVNS. V was clipped by 4 bases and J by 10 bases, with 17 bases between them.